The 26 T cell receptor beta chains below all came from one sample that was sequenced in a study of blood T cell repertoires in COVID-19. The table came from immunoSEQ multiplex PCR; TCRdb's copy has only in-frame clones and leaves some out. The repertoire holds some 250,000 clones, approximately 82% seen once, with around 16% in the top ten. Material for sequencing was PBMCs or T cells enriched from blood (not recorded which). These receptors came from a man between 40 and 49 years old who had recovered from COVID-19.

This clone was found a few times. The chain couples TRBV2 to TRBJ1-5; TRBD1 agrees at 8 bases. This CDR3 has 14 residues. Trimming took 6 bases from V and 4 from J; bases not matched to a gene: 5. Germline assignment: CDR1 SNHLY and CDR2 FYNNEI. The CDR3 loop reads CASSERTGNQPQHF. The DNA for the CDR3 is TGTGCCAGCAGCGAAAGGACAGGGAATCAGCCCCAGCATTTT.

CDR3 sequence reads: CAWAGGLEGEQFF. In DNA, the CDR3 is TGTGCCTGGGCAGGGGGACTAGAGGGTGAGCAGTTCTTC. The genes are TRBV30 and TRBJ2-1, with D possibly being TRBD2 (8 bases). V was pared by 5 bases and J by 9 bases, with 17 bases between. CDR1 is GTSNPN, CDR2 SVGIG, per germline (reference sequence). This CDR3 has 13 residues.

The rearrangement links TRBV6-5 to TRBJ2-7; the D gene is possibly TRBD2 (6 bases). V was clipped by 4 bases and J by 8 bases, with 12 bases between them. CDR1 MNHEY and CDR2 SVGAGI come from the germline V gene. This CDR3 region has 12 residues. CDR3 sequence: CASSSRGNQQYF. Written as DNA, the CDR3 is TGTGCCAGCAGTTCCCGGGGGAATCAGCAGTACTTC.

The V and J genes are TRBV27 and TRBJ1-2, with D possibly TRBD1 on 6 matching bases. The germline gives CDR1 MNHEY, CDR2 SMNVEV (reference sequence). V shed 1 base and J shed 2 bases, with 8 bases lying between them. The CDR3 sequence is 14 residues long. The CDR3: CASSLFGQNYGYTF. Here the CDR3 DNA reads TGTGCCAGCAGTTTATTCGGACAGAACTATGGCTACACCTTC.

This chain joins TRBV10-3 and TRBJ2-7, with 9 bases fitting TRBD1. V dropped 3 bases and J dropped 0; count of bases not matched to a gene: 6. The CDR3 sequence is 16 residues long. Germline CDR1 and CDR2: ENHRY and SYGVKD. CDR3 in amino acids: CAISDPGQGSSYEQYF. The CDR3 bases are TGTGCCATCAGTGACCCCGGACAGGGGAGCTCCTACGAGCAGTACTTC.

The chain employs TRBV6-5 and TRBJ2-2; D not certain. V lost 5 bases and J lost 7, with 11 bases in between. CDR1 is MNHEY, CDR2 SVGAGI, per germline. The CDR3 runs to 13 residues. CDR3 in amino acids: CASSPRHGGELFF. CDR3 DNA: TGTGCCAGCAGTCCCAGGCACGGCGGGGAGCTGTTTTTT.

This chain joins TRBV5-4 and TRBJ2-5; the D is unclear. The germline V gene has CDR1 SGHNT and CDR2 YYREEE (reference sequence). V lost 5 bases and J 2 bases, leaving 13 bases between the germline ends. The CDR3 extends over 14 amino acids. CDR3: CASSPGSTQETQYF. The CDR3 DNA reads TGTGCCAGCAGTCCAGGATCTACGCAAGAGACCCAGTACTTC.

This chain uses TRBV5-1 with TRBJ2-5; 7 bases map to TRBD1. J lost 2 bases, V lost 0 bases, and 4 bases had no gene match. Germline V CDR1 and CDR2: SGHRS, YFSETQ. CDR3 length equals 15 residues. CDR3 sequence reads: CASSLGLGQQETQYF. CDR3 DNA: TGCGCCAGCAGCTTGGGGCTGGGACAGCAAGAGACCCAGTACTTC.

The genes are TRBV19 and TRBJ1-1, with 7 bases that match TRBD1. The CDR3 contains 15 residues. Per the germline V gene, CDR1 is LNHDA and CDR2 is SQIVND (reference sequence). Trimming took 4 bases from V and 5 from J; bases not matched to a gene: 10. The CDR3 coding sequence is TGTGCCAGTAGTAGAACAGGGGCTTGGGGTACTGAAGCTTTCTTT. Translation gives CASSRTGAWGTEAFF.

V usage is TRBV10-2 and J usage is TRBJ2-3; 11 bases match TRBD1. Trimming at V came to 3 bases and at J to 6 bases, leaving 11 bases not matched to a gene. The CDR3 is 17 amino acids. Germline lookup yields CDR1 WSHSY and CDR2 SAAADI. This CDR3 is CASSDQGTGGRMDTQYF. CDR3 DNA: TGCGCCAGCAGTGACCAGGGGACAGGGGGAAGGATGGATACGCAGTATTTT.

The V gene is TRBV7-9, the J gene TRBJ2-5, with 7 positions matching TRBD1. Germline CDR1 SEHNR, CDR2 FQNEAQ (reference sequence). The V and J ends lost 1 base and 5 bases, in that order; junction bases with no gene match: 10. The CDR3 has 16 residues. The CDR3 protein is CASSLEDRMIRETQYF. CDR3 bases: TGTGCCAGCAGCTTAGAGGACAGGATGATTAGGGAGACCCAGTACTTC.

The V and J genes are TRBV20-1 and TRBJ2-3, with unresolved D. The V end lost 4 bases, the J end lost 9 bases, and 8 bases lay between the germline ends. The CDR3 consists of 10 residues. Germline CDR1 reads DFQATT; CDR2 reads SNEGSKA (reference sequence). CDR3 region: CSATRKTQYF. CDR3 nucleotide sequence: TGCAGTGCTACTAGGAAGACGCAGTATTTT.

This clone has only a few counts. The chain recombines TRBV6-1 with TRBJ1-1; D not resolved. The CDR3 runs to 14 residues. The germline V gene encodes CDR1 MNHNS and CDR2 SASEGT. Trimming cost V 1 base and J 0 bases, with 6 bases left between them. The CDR3 nucleotides read TGTGCCAGCAGTGAAGACAGTATGAACACTGAAGCTTTCTTT. This translates into CASSEDSMNTEAFF.

This clone was observed once. The chain combines TRBV7-2 with TRBJ2-3; possible D gene TRBD1, 6 bases. CDR1 is SGHTA, CDR2 FQGNSA, per germline. V gave up 6 bases and J gave up 6 bases, with 19 bases separating them. This CDR3 contains 15 residues. CDR3 DNA sequence: TGTGCCAGCAGACAGGGACACCAATTCAGCGATACGCAGTATTTT. Encoded protein: CASRQGHQFSDTQYF.

The chain carries TRBV10-3 and TRBJ2-5; a possible D gene is TRBD1 (6 bases). The CDR3 totals 15 residues. Germline CDR1 is ENHRY and CDR2 is SYGVKD. V lost 3 bases and J 4 bases, leaving 15 bases between the germline ends. The CDR3, as DNA: TGTGCCATCAGTGATCCAACAGGGACGGTAGAGACCCAGTACTTC. This sequence encodes CAISDPTGTVETQYF.

This clone has just one count. The chain combines TRBV3-1 (or the pseudogene TRBV3-2) with TRBJ1-6; tentatively, D is TRBD1 (6 bases). With 0 bases removed from V and 12 bases from J, the gap between germline ends came to 12 bases. The CDR3 sequence is 14 residues long. CDR1 is LGHDT, CDR2 YNNKEL, per germline (reference sequence). CDR3 region: CASSQDTGYGPLHF. The CDR3 DNA sequence: TGTGCCAGCAGCCAAGATACAGGGTATGGACCCCTCCACTTT.

The sample holds a few counts of this clone. The V call is TRBV30, the J call TRBJ1-1; D is undetermined. V lost 4 bases, J lost 6 bases, and 15 bases lay in between. The CDR3 length is 13 residues. CDR1 and CDR2 (germline): GTSNPN, SVGIG (reference sequence). The CDR3 protein is CAWIRELAAEAFF. The CDR3 DNA sequence: TGTGCCTGGATACGGGAGTTGGCGGCTGAAGCTTTCTTT. Full variable domain (remainder filled in from reference TRBV30 and TRBJ1-1): SQTIHQWPATLVQPVGSPLSLECTVEGTSNPNLYWYRQAAGRGLQLLFYSVGIGQISSEVPQNLSASRPQDRQFILSSKKLLLSDSGFYLCAWIRELAAEAFFGQGTRLTVV.

This chain connects TRBV7-3 to TRBJ2-2; 7 bases are shared with TRBD2. V was clipped by 4 bases and J by 0 bases; unmatched bases: 2. Germline lookup yields CDR1 SGHTA and CDR2 FQGTGA. The CDR3 covers 15 residues. DNA for the CDR3: TGTGCCAGCAGCTCGGCGGGAGCGAACACCGGGGAGCTGTTTTTT. Translation: CASSSAGANTGELFF.

The chain joins TRBV10-3 to TRBJ2-3; 8 bases align to TRBD2. Trimming took 6 bases from V and 3 from J; bases not matched to a gene: 8. The CDR3 has 15 residues. Germline V gene sequence: CDR1 ENHRY, CDR2 SYGVKD. The CDR3 spells CAIRRQLAGTDTQYF. The DNA for the CDR3 is TGTGCCATCAGACGCCAATTAGCGGGAACAGATACGCAGTATTTT.

The gene calls are TRBV29-1 and TRBJ2-4; D gene uncertain. This CDR3 contains 14 residues. V was cut by 6 bases and J by 5 bases, with 17 bases left in between. Germline V gives CDR1 SQVTM, CDR2 ANQGSEA. Here the CDR3 DNA reads TGCAGCGTCTTTAGAGTAGGCGGCGAAAACATTCAGTACTTC. As protein: CSVFRVGGENIQYF.

This chain links TRBV2 with TRBJ2-1, with 14 bases matching TRBD2. This CDR3 has 14 residues. Trimming removed 11 bases from V and 6 bases from J; junction bases left unmatched: 6. CDR1 is SNHLY, CDR2 FYNNEI, per germline. The CDR3 protein is CAFGTSGRGNEQFF. In DNA form, the CDR3 reads TGTGCCTTTGGGACTAGCGGGAGAGGCAATGAGCAGTTCTTC.

The CDR3 DNA sequence: TGCGCCAGCAGAATCGACTTGGCGGGAGGGCCCTACAATGAGCAGTTCTTC. Its translation: CASRIDLAGGPYNEQFF. The V and J genes are TRBV5-1 and TRBJ2-1; TRBD2 matches 9 bases. Germline CDR1 is SGHRS and CDR2 is YFSETQ. The junction had 11 bases not matched to a gene; V was cut back by 5 bases and J by 2 bases. The length of the CDR3 is 17 residues.

V is TRBV5-1 and J is TRBJ2-2, with 10 bases identical to TRBD2. This CDR3 comprises 17 residues. With V trimmed by 0 bases and J by 9 bases, 11 bases remained unmatched. Looked up from germline, CDR1 is SGHRS and CDR2 is YFSETQ. The CDR3 loop is CASSLGGPSGSMRELFF. The CDR3 bases are TGCGCCAGCAGCTTGGGAGGACCTAGCGGGAGTATGAGGGAGCTGTTTTTT.

This rearrangement joins TRBV3-1 (or the pseudogene TRBV3-2) to TRBJ1-5, with TRBD1 identical over 10 bases. Germline V gives CDR1 LGHDT, CDR2 YNNKEL (reference sequence). Unmatched junction bases numbered 16, after V lost 3 bases and J lost 5 bases. The CDR3 is 19 residues long. The chain's CDR3 is CASSQGLGQTGTGDQPQHF. CDR3 bases: TGTGCCAGCAGCCAGGGGCTTGGCCAGACCGGGACAGGGGATCAGCCCCAGCATTTT.

The J gene is TRBJ1-2, the V gene TRBV2; tentative D call: TRBD1 (6 bases). Germline V gene sequence: CDR1 SNHLY, CDR2 FYNNEI. V was trimmed by 4 bases and J by 5 bases, leaving 14 bases between them. The CDR3 extends over 14 amino acids. CDR3 in DNA: TGTGCCAGCAGTGGGCCACAGGGATGGTATGGCTACACCTTC. This translates into CASSGPQGWYGYTF. Based on the CDR3 plus reference TRBV2 and TRBJ1-2, the full variable domain is EPEVTQTPSHQVTQMGQEVILRCVPISNHLYFYWYRQILGQKVEFLVSFYNNEISEKSEIFDDQFSVERPDGSNFTLKIRSTKLEDSAMYFCASSGPQGWYGYTFGSGTRLTVV.

The DNA of the CDR3 is TGTGCCAGCTCCCTATCAATGTACACTGAAGCTTTCTTT. It is translated as CASSLSMYTEAFF. This sequence joins TRBV18 and TRBJ1-1; D gene uncertain. The CDR3 consists of 13 residues. The germline V gene has CDR1 KGHSH and CDR2 LQKENI. Trimming shortened V by 6 bases and J by 3 bases, and 11 bases separated the two germline ends.